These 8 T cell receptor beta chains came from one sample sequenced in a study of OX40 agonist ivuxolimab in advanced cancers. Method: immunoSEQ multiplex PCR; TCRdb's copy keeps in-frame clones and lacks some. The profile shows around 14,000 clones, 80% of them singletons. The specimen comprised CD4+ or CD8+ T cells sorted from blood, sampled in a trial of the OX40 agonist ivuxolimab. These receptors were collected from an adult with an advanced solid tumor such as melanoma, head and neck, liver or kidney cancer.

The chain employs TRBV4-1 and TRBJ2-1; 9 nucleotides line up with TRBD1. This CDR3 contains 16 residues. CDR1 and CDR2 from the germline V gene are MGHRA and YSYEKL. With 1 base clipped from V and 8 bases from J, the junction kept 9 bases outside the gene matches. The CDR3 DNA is TGCGCCAGCAGCCAAGCAGGGACAGGGAAGGGCTATGAGCAGTTCTTC. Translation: CASSQAGTGKGYEQFF.

DNA of the CDR3: TGTGCCAGCAGTTTTGGGGGCCCGGGGACACATATCTCCTACGAGCAGTACTTC. This gives the protein CASSFGGPGTHISYEQYF. This chain links TRBV28 with TRBJ2-7; D is possibly TRBD1 (6 bases). The V end lost 3 bases, the J end lost 0 bases, and 21 bases lay between the germline ends. The germline CDR1 and CDR2 sequences are MDHEN and SYDVKM. The CDR3 extends over 18 amino acids.

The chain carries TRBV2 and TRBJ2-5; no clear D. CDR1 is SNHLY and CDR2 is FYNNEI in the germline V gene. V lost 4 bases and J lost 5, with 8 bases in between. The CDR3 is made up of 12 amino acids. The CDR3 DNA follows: TGTGCCAGCAGTGCCCTCGGGGAGACCCAGTACTTC. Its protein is CASSALGETQYF.

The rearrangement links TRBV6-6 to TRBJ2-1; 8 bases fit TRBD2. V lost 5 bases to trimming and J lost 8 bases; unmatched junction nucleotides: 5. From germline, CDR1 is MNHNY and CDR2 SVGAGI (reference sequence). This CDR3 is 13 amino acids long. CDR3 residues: CASSLGLADEQFF. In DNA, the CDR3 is TGTGCCAGCAGTCTCGGACTAGCCGATGAGCAGTTCTTC.

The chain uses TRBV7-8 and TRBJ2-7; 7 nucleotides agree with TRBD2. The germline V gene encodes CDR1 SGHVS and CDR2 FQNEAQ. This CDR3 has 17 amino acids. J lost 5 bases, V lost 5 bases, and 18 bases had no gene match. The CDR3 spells CASSPVHLTGGGNEQYF. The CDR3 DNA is TGTGCCAGCAGCCCAGTCCATCTTACGGGAGGAGGGAACGAGCAGTACTTC.

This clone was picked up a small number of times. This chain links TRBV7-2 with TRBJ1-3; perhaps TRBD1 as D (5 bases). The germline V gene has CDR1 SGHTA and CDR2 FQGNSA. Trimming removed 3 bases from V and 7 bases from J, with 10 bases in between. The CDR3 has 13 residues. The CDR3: CASSLGGWNTIYF. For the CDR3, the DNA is TGTGCCAGCAGCTTGGGGGGGTGGAACACCATATATTTT.

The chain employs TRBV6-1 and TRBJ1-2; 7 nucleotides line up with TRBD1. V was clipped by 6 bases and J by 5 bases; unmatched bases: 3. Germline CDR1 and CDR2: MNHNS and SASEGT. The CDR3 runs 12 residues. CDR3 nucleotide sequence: TGTGCCAGCAGATGGACAGGATATGGCTACACCTTC. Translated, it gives CASRWTGYGYTF.

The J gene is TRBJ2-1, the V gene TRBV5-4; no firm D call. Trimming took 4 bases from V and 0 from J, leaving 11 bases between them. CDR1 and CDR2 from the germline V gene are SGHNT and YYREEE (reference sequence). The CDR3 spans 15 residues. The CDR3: CASSLGPSSYNEQFF. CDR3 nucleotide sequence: TGTGCCAGCAGCCTAGGACCAAGCTCCTACAATGAGCAGTTCTTC. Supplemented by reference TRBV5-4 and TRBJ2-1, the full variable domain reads ETGVTQSPTHLIKTRGQQVTLRCSSQSGHNTVSWYQQALGQGPQFIFQYYREEENGRGNFPPRFSGLQFPNYSSELNVNALELDDSALYLCASSLGPSSYNEQFFGPGTRLTVL.